One sample yielded the 15 T cell receptor beta chains listed below, sequenced in a study of cytomegalovirus exposure and HLA in healthy donors. The PCR ran on 60 Vbeta and 13 Jbeta primers. The protocol was immunoSEQ multiplex PCR, while the TCRdb copy is restricted to in-frame clones and leaves out a portion. Here the sample spans 100,000 or so clones, 60% to 85% being singletons. Sample: PBMCs. These receptors were obtained from a woman in her forties in good health and CMV-seropositive.

The V call is TRBV29-1, the J call TRBJ2-1; tentative D call: TRBD2 (7 bases). V was cut by 6 bases and J by 6 bases, with 18 bases left in between. This CDR3 spans 14 amino acids. Germline V CDR1 and CDR2: SQVTM, ANQGSEA. CDR3 sequence (DNA): TGCAGCGTGGAGGGGGGGAGCACGGTCAATGAGCAGTTCTTC. Amino acids: CSVEGGSTVNEQFF.

J is TRBJ1-4 and V is TRBV4-3; possibly TRBD1 for D (6 bases). V was clipped by 3 bases and J by 5 bases, with 13 bases between them. The CDR3 contains 15 residues. Germline V gene lookup returns CDR1 LGHNA and CDR2 YSLEER. The CDR3 loop is CASSQPGQINEKLFF. The CDR3 DNA is TGCGCCAGCAGCCAGCCGGGACAAATAAATGAAAAACTGTTTTTT.

This sequence joins TRBV30 and TRBJ1-2; a possible D gene is TRBD1 (5 bases). The CDR3 runs 12 residues. Looked up from germline, CDR1 is GTSNPN and CDR2 is SVGIG (reference sequence). V lost 3 bases, J lost 9 bases, and 14 bases lay in between. CDR3 in amino acids: CAWSPVGGSYTF. CDR3 nucleotide sequence: TGTGCCTGGAGCCCCGTCGGGGGTAGCTACACCTTC.

This clone was seen only a few times. The rearrangement links TRBV6-5 to TRBJ2-2; D is possibly TRBD1 (5 bases). This CDR3 spans 15 amino acids. Trimming shortened V by 2 bases and J by 1 base, and 8 bases separated the two germline ends. Germline CDR1 and CDR2: MNHEY and SVGAGI. CDR3: CASSYATGNTGELFF. For the CDR3, the DNA is TGTGCCAGCAGTTACGCAACAGGGAACACCGGGGAGCTGTTTTTT.

This chain joins TRBV28 and TRBJ1-4, with TRBD1 matching 9 bases. V lost 2 bases to trimming and J lost 2 bases; unmatched junction nucleotides: 9. The CDR3 sequence is 18 residues long. CDR1 and CDR2 from the germline V gene are MDHEN and SYDVKM. The CDR3 spells CASSLPKQGALTNEKLFF. As DNA, the CDR3 is TGTGCCAGCAGTTTACCAAAACAGGGGGCGTTGACTAATGAAAAACTGTTTTTT.

The genes are TRBV7-9 and TRBJ1-1; 8 bases align to TRBD1. Germline assignment: CDR1 SEHNR and CDR2 FQNEAQ (reference sequence). J gave up 2 bases and V 5 bases, and 7 bases lay outside the gene matches. The CDR3 spans 15 residues. CDR3 protein: CASSRSTGVNTEAFF. CDR3 DNA: TGTGCCAGCAGCCGCTCGACAGGGGTAAACACTGAAGCTTTCTTT.

This clone was seen a single time. J is TRBJ2-7 and V is TRBV11-2; TRBD1 matches 8 bases. The CDR3 length is 16 residues. Losses at the gene ends were 3 bases for V and 4 bases for J; bases not matched to a gene: 11. CDR1 and CDR2 from the germline V gene are SGHAT and FQNNGV. The CDR3 nucleotides are TGTGCCAGCAGCTTCGGACAGGGCCAAGGGGAATACGAGCAGTACTTC. It codes for CASSFGQGQGEYEQYF.

CDR3: CASSPRGGRRDTDTQYF. In DNA, the CDR3 is TGCGCCAGCAGCCCCAGGGGCGGGAGACGTGACACAGATACGCAGTATTTT. The genes are TRBV5-1 and TRBJ2-3; the D gene is possibly TRBD2 (7 bases). From germline, CDR1 is SGHRS and CDR2 YFSETQ. V shed 4 bases and J shed 2 bases, with 20 bases lying between them. This CDR3 region has 17 residues.

The rearrangement links TRBV10-2 to TRBJ2-3; possibly TRBD1 for D (8 bases). The germline V gene has CDR1 WSHSY and CDR2 SAAADI. The CDR3 is 15 amino acids. Trimming stripped 5 bases from V and 6 bases from J, with 18 bases between. The CDR3 reads CASSTTGGGRDTQYF. Written as DNA, the CDR3 is TGCGCCAGCAGTACCACAGGGGGGGGTCGGGATACGCAGTATTTT.

The chain is built from TRBV6-6 and TRBJ2-5; 7 nucleotides align to TRBD2. The better agreement between TRBJ2-7 and the DNA end casts doubt on the J call. The CDR3 contains 14 residues. Germline loops: CDR1 MNHNY, CDR2 SVGAGI (reference sequence). This CDR3 reads CASTEAGSSYEQYF. In DNA, the CDR3 is TGTGCCAGCACCGAAGCGGGGAGCTCCTACGAGCAGTACTTC.

The chain couples TRBV4-1 to TRBJ2-7; maybe TRBD2 (6 bases). V shed 4 bases and J shed 6 bases, with 16 bases lying between them. The CDR3 consists of 14 residues. CDR1 is MGHRA, CDR2 YSYEKL, per germline. The CDR3 region has the DNA TGCGCCAGCAGCCCCGGAGGGGCCTCGGCCGAGCAGTACTTC. Amino acid sequence: CASSPGGASAEQYF.

The chain is built from TRBV9 and TRBJ2-7, with TRBD1 matching 8 bases. Germline CDR1 SGDLS, CDR2 YYNGEE. This CDR3 region has 15 residues. Unmatched junction bases numbered 7, after V lost 0 bases and J lost 5 bases. The chain's CDR3 is CASSVAAGGVNEQYF. The CDR3 DNA reads as TGTGCCAGCAGCGTAGCGGCAGGGGGCGTCAACGAGCAGTACTTC. The full variable domain, rest sourced from reference TRBV9 and TRBJ2-7, is DSGVTQTPKHLITATGQRVTLRCSPRSGDLSVYWYQQSLDQGLQFLIQYYNGEERAKGNILERFSAQQFPDLHSELNLSSLELGDSALYFCASSVAAGGVNEQYFGPGTRLTVT.

The rearrangement joins TRBV4-3 to TRBJ2-7; 7 nucleotides match TRBD1. CDR1 and CDR2 from the germline V gene are LGHNA and YSLEER. V shed 3 bases, J shed 3 bases, and the junction held 5 bases outside the gene matches. The CDR3 loop spans 14 amino acids. Here the CDR3 DNA reads TGCGCCAGCAGCCATCGGACAGGAAACTACGAGCAGTACTTC. Translated: CASSHRTGNYEQYF.

The V and J genes are TRBV5-4 and TRBJ2-1, with a weak D call TRBD1 (6 bases). Per the germline V gene, CDR1 is SGHNT and CDR2 is YYREEE (reference sequence). Trimming stripped 4 bases from V and 6 bases from J, with 14 bases between. The CDR3 loop spans 14 amino acids. This CDR3 reads CASSPIGQPNEQFF. CDR3 coding DNA: TGTGCCAGCAGCCCAATAGGACAGCCCAATGAGCAGTTCTTC.

The chain joins TRBV6-1 to TRBJ2-7; 7 positions agree with TRBD1. The J segment lost 2 bases and the V segment lost 6 bases, leaving 10 bases of the junction unmatched. CDR1 and CDR2 from the germline V gene are MNHNS and SASEGT. This CDR3 spans 15 amino acids. CDR3 region: CASRNRGGVPYEQYF. In DNA, the CDR3 is TGTGCCAGCAGGAACAGGGGCGGTGTGCCCTACGAGCAGTACTTC.